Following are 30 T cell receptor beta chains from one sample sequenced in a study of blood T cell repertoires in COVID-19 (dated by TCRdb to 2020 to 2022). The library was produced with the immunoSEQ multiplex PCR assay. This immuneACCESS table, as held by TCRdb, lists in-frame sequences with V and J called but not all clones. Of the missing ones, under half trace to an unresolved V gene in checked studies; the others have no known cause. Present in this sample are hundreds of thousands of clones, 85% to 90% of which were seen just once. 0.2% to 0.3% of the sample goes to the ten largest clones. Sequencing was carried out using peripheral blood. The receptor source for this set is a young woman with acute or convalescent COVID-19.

CDR3 protein: CASSPDSGNTEAFF. The CDR3 DNA is TGTGCCAGCAGCCCCGATTCAGGGAACACTGAAGCTTTCTTT. J is TRBJ1-1 and V is TRBV5-4; no clear D. The CDR3 runs 14 residues. Germline CDR1 and CDR2: SGHNT and YYREEE (reference sequence). V was cut by 4 bases and J by 1 base, with 11 bases left in between.

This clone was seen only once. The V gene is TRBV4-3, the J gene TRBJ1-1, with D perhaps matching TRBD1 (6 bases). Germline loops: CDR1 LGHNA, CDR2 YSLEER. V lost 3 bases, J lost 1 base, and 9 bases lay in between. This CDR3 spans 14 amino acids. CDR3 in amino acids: CASSHIGGNTEAFF. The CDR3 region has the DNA TGCGCCAGCAGCCATATAGGGGGGAACACTGAAGCTTTCTTT.

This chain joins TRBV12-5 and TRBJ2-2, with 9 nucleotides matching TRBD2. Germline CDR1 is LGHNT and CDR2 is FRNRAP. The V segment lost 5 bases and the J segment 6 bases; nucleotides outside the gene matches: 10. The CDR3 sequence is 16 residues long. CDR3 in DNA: TGTGCTAGTGGTATAGGACTCGCGGGGGGGGCCGGGGAGCTGTTTTTT. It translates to CASGIGLAGGAGELFF.

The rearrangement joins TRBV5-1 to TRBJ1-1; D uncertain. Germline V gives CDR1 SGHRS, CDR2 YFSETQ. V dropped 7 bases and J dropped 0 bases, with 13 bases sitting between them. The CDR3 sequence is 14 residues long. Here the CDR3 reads CASGIGGMNTEAFF. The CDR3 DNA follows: TGCGCCAGCGGTATTGGAGGCATGAACACTGAAGCTTTCTTT.

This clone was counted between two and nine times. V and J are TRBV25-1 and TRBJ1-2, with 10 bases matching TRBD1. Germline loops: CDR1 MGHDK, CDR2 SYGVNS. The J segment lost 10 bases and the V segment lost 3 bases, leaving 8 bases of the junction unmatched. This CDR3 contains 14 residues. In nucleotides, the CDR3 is TGTGCCAGCAGTGAGAATCAGGGACAGGGGTACTACACCTTC. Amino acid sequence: CASSENQGQGYYTF.

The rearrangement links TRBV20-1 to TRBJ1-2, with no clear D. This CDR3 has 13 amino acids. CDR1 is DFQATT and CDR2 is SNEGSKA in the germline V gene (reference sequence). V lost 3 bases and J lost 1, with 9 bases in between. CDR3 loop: CSASLQDNYGYTF. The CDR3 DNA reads TGCAGTGCTAGTCTCCAGGATAACTATGGCTACACCTTC.

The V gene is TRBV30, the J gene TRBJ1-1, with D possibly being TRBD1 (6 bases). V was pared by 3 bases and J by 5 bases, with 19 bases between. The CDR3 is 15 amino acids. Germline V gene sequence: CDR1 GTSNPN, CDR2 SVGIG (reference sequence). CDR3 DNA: TGTGCCTGGAGCTTCCCCGGGGTGAGGGGGACTGAAGCTTTCTTT. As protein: CAWSFPGVRGTEAFF.

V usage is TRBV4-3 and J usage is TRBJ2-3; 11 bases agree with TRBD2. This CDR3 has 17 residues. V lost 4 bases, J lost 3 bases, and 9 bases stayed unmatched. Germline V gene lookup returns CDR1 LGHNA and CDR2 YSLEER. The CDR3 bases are TGCGCCAGCAGCCTTAGCGGGGGGGCCTTTGAGACAGATACGCAGTATTTT. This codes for CASSLSGGAFETDTQYF.

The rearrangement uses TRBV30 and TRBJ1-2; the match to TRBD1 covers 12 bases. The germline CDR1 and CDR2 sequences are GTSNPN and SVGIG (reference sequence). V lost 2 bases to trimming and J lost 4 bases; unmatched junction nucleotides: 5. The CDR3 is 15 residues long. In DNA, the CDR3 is TGTGCCTGGAGTAGGGACAGGGGGCTGAGCTATGGCTACACCTTC. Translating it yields CAWSRDRGLSYGYTF.

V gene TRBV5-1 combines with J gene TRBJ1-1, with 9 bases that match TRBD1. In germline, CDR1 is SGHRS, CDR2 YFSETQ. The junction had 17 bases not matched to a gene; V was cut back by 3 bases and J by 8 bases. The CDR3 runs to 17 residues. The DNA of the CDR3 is TGCGCCAGCAGCTCCCACGGGACAGGGTTGGACTCATTCGAAGCTTTCTTT. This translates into CASSSHGTGLDSFEAFF.

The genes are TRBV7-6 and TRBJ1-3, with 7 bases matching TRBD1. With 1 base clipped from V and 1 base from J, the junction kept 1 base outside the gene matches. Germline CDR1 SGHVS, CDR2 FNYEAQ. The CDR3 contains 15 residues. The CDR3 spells CASSLETGSGNTIYF. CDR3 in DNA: TGTGCCAGCAGCTTAGAGACAGGGTCTGGAAACACCATATATTTT.

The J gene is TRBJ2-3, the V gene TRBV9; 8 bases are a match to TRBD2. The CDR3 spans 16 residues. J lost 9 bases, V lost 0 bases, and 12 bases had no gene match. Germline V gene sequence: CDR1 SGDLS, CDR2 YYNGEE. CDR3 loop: CASSVGNGGAQETQYF. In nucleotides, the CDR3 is TGTGCCAGCAGCGTAGGGAACGGGGGGGCCCAGGAAACGCAGTATTTT.

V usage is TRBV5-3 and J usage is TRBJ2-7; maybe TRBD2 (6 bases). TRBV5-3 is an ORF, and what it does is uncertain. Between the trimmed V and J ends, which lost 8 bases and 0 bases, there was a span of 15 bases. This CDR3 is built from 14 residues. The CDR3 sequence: CASSPGLNSYEQYF. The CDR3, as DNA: TGTGCCAGCAGCCCGGGACTCAACTCCTACGAGCAGTACTTC.

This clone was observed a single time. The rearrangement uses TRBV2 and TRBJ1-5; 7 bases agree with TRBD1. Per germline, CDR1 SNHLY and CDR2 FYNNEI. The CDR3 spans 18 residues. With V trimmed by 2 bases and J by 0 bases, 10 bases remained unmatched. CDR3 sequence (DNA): TGTGCCAGCAGTGAACAGGGGGACGGAGTTTATAGCAATCAGCCCCAGCATTTT. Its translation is CASSEQGDGVYSNQPQHF.

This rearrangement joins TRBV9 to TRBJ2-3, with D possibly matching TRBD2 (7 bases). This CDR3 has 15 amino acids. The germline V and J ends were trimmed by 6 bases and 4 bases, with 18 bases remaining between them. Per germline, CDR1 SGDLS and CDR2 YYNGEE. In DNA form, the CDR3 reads TGTGCCAGCACCCGGAGGGGGGGGACCCCAGATACGCAGTATTTT. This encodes CASTRRGGTPDTQYF.

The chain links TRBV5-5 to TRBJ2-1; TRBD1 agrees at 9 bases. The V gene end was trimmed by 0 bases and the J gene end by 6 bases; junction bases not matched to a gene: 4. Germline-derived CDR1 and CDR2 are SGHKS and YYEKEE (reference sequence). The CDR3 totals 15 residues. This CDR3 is CASSLEGQGSNEQFF. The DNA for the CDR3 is TGTGCCAGCAGCTTGGAGGGACAGGGCTCCAATGAGCAGTTCTTC. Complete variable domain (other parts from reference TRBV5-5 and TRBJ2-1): DAGVTQSPTHLIKTRGQQVTLRCSPISGHKSVSWYQQVLGQGPQFIFQYYEKEERGRGNFPDRFSARQFPNYSSELNVNALLLGDSALYLCASSLEGQGSNEQFFGPGTRLTVL.

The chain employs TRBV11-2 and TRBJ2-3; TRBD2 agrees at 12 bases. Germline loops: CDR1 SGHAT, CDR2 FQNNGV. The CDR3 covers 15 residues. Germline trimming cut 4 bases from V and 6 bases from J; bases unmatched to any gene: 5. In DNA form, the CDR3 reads TGTGCCAGCAGCTCTCTAGCGGGGGGGGATGATACGCAGTATTTT. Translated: CASSSLAGGDDTQYF. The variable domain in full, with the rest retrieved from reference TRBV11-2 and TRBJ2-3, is EAGVAQSPRYKIIEKRQSVAFWCNPISGHATLYWYQQILGQGPKLLIQFQNNGVVDDSQLPKDRFSAERLKGVDSTLKIQPAKLEDSAVYLCASSSLAGGDDTQYFGPGTRLTVL.

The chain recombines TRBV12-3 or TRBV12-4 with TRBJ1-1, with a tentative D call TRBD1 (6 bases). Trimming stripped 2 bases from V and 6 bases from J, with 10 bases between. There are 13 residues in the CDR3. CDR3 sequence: CASSLTGHPEAFF. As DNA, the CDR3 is TGTGCCAGCAGTTTAACAGGGCACCCTGAAGCTTTCTTT.

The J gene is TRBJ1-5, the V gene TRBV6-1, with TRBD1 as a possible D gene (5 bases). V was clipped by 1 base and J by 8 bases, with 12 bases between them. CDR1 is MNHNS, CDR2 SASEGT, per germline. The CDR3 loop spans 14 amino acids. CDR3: CASSEGAQVEPQHF. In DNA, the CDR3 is TGTGCCAGCAGTGAAGGGGCACAGGTAGAGCCCCAGCATTTT.

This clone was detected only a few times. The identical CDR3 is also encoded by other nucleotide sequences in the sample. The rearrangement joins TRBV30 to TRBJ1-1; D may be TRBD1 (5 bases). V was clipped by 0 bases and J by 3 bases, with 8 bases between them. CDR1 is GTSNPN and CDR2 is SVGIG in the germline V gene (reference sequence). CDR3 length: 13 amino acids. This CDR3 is CAWSVRGDTEAFF. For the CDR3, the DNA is TGTGCCTGGAGTGTACGGGGGGACACTGAAGCTTTCTTT.

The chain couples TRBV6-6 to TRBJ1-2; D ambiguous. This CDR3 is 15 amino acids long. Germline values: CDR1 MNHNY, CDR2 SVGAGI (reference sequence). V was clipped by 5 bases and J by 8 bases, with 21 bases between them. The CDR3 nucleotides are TGTGCCAGCAGTCCAGCGAACCCGGCGGTATGGGGCTACACCTTC. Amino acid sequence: CASSPANPAVWGYTF.

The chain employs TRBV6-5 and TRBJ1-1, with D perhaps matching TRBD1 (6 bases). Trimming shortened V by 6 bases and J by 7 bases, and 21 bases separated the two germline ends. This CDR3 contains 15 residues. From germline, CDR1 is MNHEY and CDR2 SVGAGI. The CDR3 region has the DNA TGTGCCAGCAGCCCAAAGGGGAGGGGGAGCGATGAAGCTTTCTTT. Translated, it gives CASSPKGRGSDEAFF.

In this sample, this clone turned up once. The CDR3 region is CAWSVGGVQNEQYF. CDR3 sequence (DNA): TGTGCCTGGAGTGTAGGAGGGGTTCAGAACGAGCAGTACTTC. The chain joins TRBV30 to TRBJ2-7; D may be TRBD2 (6 bases). V was clipped by 0 bases and J by 5 bases, with 14 bases between them. The CDR3 totals 14 residues. The germline CDR1 and CDR2 sequences are GTSNPN and SVGIG (reference sequence). Looking up the rest from reference TRBV30 and TRBJ2-7 gives the full variable domain: SQTIHQWPATLVQPVGSPLSLECTVEGTSNPNLYWYRQAAGRGLQLLFYSVGIGQISSEVPQNLSASRPQDRQFILSSKKLLLSDSGFYLCAWSVGGVQNEQYFGPGTRLTVT.

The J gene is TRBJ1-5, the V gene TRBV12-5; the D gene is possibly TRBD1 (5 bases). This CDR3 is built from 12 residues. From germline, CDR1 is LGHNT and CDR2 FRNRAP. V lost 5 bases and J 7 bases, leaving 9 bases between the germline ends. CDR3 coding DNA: TGTGCTAGTGGTACCGGGGGGCAGCCCCAGCATTTT. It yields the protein CASGTGGQPQHF.

CDR3 coding DNA: TGTGCCAGCAGCCAAGATGTGGGCTCCTCGTACGAGCAGTACTTC. It encodes CASSQDVGSSYEQYF. The chain has TRBV14 and TRBJ2-7; D not certain. With 0 bases removed from V and 4 bases from J, the gap between germline ends came to 13 bases. The germline V gene encodes CDR1 SGHDN and CDR2 FVKESK. This CDR3 is 15 amino acids long.

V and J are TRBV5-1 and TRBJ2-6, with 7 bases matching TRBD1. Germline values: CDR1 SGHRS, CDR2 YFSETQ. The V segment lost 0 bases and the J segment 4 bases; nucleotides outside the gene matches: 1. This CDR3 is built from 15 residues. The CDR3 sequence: CASSLEGAGANVLTF. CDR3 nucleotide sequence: TGCGCCAGCAGCTTGGAGGGGGCCGGGGCCAACGTCCTGACTTTC.

The CDR3 spells CASRVGSTGQGLHYGYTF. The CDR3 bases are TGCGCCAGCAGAGTTGGTTCCACGGGACAGGGATTACACTATGGCTACACCTTC. This sequence joins TRBV4-1 and TRBJ1-2; 9 nucleotides line up with TRBD1. CDR1 is MGHRA, CDR2 YSYEKL, per germline. The CDR3 runs to 18 residues. Trimming cost V 6 bases and J 3 bases; bases outside gene matches: 17.

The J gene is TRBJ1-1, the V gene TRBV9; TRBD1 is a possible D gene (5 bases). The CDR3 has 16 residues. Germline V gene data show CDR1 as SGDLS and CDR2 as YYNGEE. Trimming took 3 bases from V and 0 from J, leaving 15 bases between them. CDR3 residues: CASSAPKGAMNTEAFF. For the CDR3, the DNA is TGTGCCAGCAGCGCGCCAAAAGGGGCGATGAACACTGAAGCTTTCTTT.

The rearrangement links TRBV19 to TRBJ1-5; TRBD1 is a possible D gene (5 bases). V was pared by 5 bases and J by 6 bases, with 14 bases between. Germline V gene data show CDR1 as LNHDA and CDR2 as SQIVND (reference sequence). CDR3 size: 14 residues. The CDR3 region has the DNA TGTGCCAGTAGTGGGGCGAAGGCCGGTCAGCCCCAGCATTTT. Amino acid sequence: CASSGAKAGQPQHF.

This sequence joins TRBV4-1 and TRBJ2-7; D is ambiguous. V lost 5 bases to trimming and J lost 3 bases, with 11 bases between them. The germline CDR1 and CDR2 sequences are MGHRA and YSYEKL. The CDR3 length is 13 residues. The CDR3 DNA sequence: TGCGCCAGCAGCTCCTTCGGTAGCTACGAGCAGTACTTC. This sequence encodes CASSSFGSYEQYF.